Relative to its sample, the clone carrying this TCR beta chain is medium-sized (0.01 to 0.1%). Generated by immunoSEQ multiplex PCR, the TCRdb table keeps only in-frame clones and is missing some. Of about 7,600 clones listed, around 50% are singletons. Stage II-IVA oral cavity squamous cell carcinoma was new and untreated by systemic or radiation therapy. CDR1 SGHRS and CDR2 YFSETQ come from the germline V gene. The CDR3 runs 16 residues. After removal of 0 bases from V and 2 bases from J, the junction contained 8 bases not matched to a gene. The sample belongs to a study of neoadjuvant anti-PD-1 for oral cavity cancer. Study as a whole: Most patients had three to four biweekly doses of 3 mg/kg nivolumab before resection.

The chain joins TRBV5-1 to TRBJ2-7; the match to TRBD2 covers 7 bases. Material: tumor tissue, obtained before nivolumab (anti-PD-1) treatment. This clonotype originated in a person between 40 and 85 years old with oral cavity squamous cell carcinoma. CDR3 loop: CASSLGAGGSAYEQYF. The CDR3 coding sequence is TGCGCCAGCAGCTTGGGGGCTGGCGGGAGTGCCTACGAGCAGTACTTC.